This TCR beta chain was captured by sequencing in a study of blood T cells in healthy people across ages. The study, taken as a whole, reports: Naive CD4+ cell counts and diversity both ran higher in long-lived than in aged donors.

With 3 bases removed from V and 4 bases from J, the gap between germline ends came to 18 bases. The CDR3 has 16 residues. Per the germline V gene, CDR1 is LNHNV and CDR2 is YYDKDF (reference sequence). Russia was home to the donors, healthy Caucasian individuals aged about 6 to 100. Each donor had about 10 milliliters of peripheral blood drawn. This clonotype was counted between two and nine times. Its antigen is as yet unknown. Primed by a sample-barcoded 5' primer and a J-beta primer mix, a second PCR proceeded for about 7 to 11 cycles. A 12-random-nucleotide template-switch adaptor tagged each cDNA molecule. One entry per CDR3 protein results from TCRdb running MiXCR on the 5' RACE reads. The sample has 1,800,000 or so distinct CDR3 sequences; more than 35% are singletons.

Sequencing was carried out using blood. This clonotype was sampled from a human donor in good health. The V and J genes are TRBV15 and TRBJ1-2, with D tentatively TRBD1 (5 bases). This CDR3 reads CATSSFGFGASYGYTF. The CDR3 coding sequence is TGTGCCACCAGCAGCTTTGGTTTCGGGGCTAGCTATGGCTACACCTTC.